These T cell receptor beta chains were read from a single sample in a study of cytotoxic CD8 clonotypes in ibrutinib-treated CLL. Libraries were prepared by immunoSEQ multiplex PCR; TCRdb keeps only in-frame clonotypes and omits some of them. The sample includes 150,000 to 250,000 clones, over 55% seen only once; the top ten take roughly 12%. Sequencing was performed on PBMCs, taken after 24 months of ibrutinib treatment. Receptors were obtained from a human donor with chronic lymphocytic leukemia. CDR3s include the opening cysteine and the closing phenylalanine or tryptophan. Fields, in order: CDR3 DNA, CDR3 protein, D gene, J gene, clone size, V gene. The D gene is left open where the match is weak. Rows may omit the clone size; those that give it use once, few, many or a size class.

CDR3 DNA: TGCAGCGTTGAAGGGGAGGGAGGAGGGAGTTTCTACGAGCAGTACTTC
CDR3 protein: CSVEGEGGGSFYEQYF
D gene: TRBD2
J gene: TRBJ2-7
clone size: NA
V gene: TRBV29-1

CDR3 DNA: TGTGCCAGCAGCGTAGCTCAAAAGGGGACTGAAGCTTTCTTT
CDR3 protein: CASSVAQKGTEAFF
D gene: NA
J gene: TRBJ1-1
clone size: NA
V gene: TRBV9

CDR3 DNA: TGTGCCAGTAGTGGATCGGCGGGCACCGGGGAGCTGTTTTTT
CDR3 protein: CASSGSAGTGELFF
D gene: NA
J gene: TRBJ2-2
clone size: NA
V gene: TRBV19

CDR3 DNA: TGCAGCGTTGGGGCAGGGGCCCGGGGTGAGACCCAGTACTTC
CDR3 protein: CSVGAGARGETQYF
D gene: NA
J gene: TRBJ2-5
clone size: NA
V gene: TRBV29-1

CDR3 DNA: TGTGCCAGCAGTTTCTTTGGGGACCGAACCTACGAGCAGTACTTC
CDR3 protein: CASSFFGDRTYEQYF
D gene: NA
J gene: TRBJ2-7
clone size: once
V gene: TRBV27

CDR3 DNA: TGTGCCACCAGCCCTAGACAGGGCGTTGAGACCCAGTACTTC
CDR3 protein: CATSPRQGVETQYF
D gene: TRBD1
J gene: TRBJ2-5
clone size: NA
V gene: TRBV15

CDR3 DNA: TGTGCCAGCAGTCCACACCGACAGGGGGGCACTGAAAAACTGTTTTTT
CDR3 protein: CASSPHRQGGTEKLFF
D gene: TRBD1
J gene: TRBJ1-4
clone size: NA
V gene: TRBV27

CDR3 DNA: TGCGCCAGCAGCTGGGGGGACAGCTCCTACGAGCAGTACTTC
CDR3 protein: CASSWGDSSYEQYF
D gene: NA
J gene: TRBJ2-7
clone size: NA
V gene: TRBV5-1

CDR3 DNA: TGTGCCAGCAGCTCTAACCGACCGGGACAGGGCCTAGAGACCCAGTACTTC
CDR3 protein: CASSSNRPGQGLETQYF
D gene: TRBD1
J gene: TRBJ2-5
clone size: NA
V gene: TRBV7-9

CDR3 DNA: TGCGCCAGCAGCTTGGAACAGGCTGATACGCAGTATTTT
CDR3 protein: CASSLEQADTQYF
D gene: NA
J gene: TRBJ2-3
clone size: NA
V gene: TRBV5-1

CDR3 DNA: TGTGCCAGCAGCGTAGATAGCGGGACCCGCAATACGCAGTATTTT
CDR3 protein: CASSVDSGTRNTQYF
D gene: TRBD2
J gene: TRBJ2-3
clone size: NA
V gene: TRBV9

CDR3 DNA: TGTGCCAGCAGCTTAGGGGTCGGAGGGAGTAGTTACAATGAGCAGTTCTTC
CDR3 protein: CASSLGVGGSSYNEQFF
D gene: NA
J gene: TRBJ2-1
clone size: once
V gene: TRBV7-9

CDR3 DNA: TGTGCCAGCAAGTCGCGGACAGGGTTTTTTAAGCCCCAGCATTTT
CDR3 protein: CASKSRTGFFKPQHF
D gene: TRBD1
J gene: TRBJ1-5
clone size: few
V gene: TRBV11-3

CDR3 DNA: TGTGCCAGCAGCGTAGGGACTAGCGGGAGTGTCCATGAGCAGTTCTTC
CDR3 protein: CASSVGTSGSVHEQFF
D gene: TRBD2
J gene: TRBJ2-1
clone size: NA
V gene: TRBV9

CDR3 DNA: TGCGCCAGCAGCCCTGGACAGTACCAAGAGACCCAGTACTTC
CDR3 protein: CASSPGQYQETQYF
D gene: NA
J gene: TRBJ2-5
clone size: NA
V gene: TRBV4-1

CDR3 DNA: TGTGCCAGTAGTTGGGCAGGGAGTTCCTACGAGCAGTACTTC
CDR3 protein: CASSWAGSSYEQYF
D gene: NA
J gene: TRBJ2-7
clone size: few
V gene: TRBV19

CDR3 DNA: TGTGCCCAAAGGTACTGGCGGGAGGGCACAGATACGCAGTATTTT
CDR3 protein: CAQRYWREGTDTQYF
D gene: TRBD2
J gene: TRBJ2-3
clone size: NA
V gene: TRBV6-5

CDR3 DNA: TGTGCCAGCAGTTACTCATCTAGCGGGATCTACAATGAGCAGTTCTTC
CDR3 protein: CASSYSSSGIYNEQFF
D gene: TRBD2
J gene: TRBJ2-1
clone size: NA
V gene: TRBV6-5

CDR3 DNA: TGTGCCAGCAGCGTAGGCGGGACCAGGGCTGGAGCTTTCTTT
CDR3 protein: CASSVGGTRAGAFF
D gene: NA
J gene: TRBJ1-1
clone size: NA
V gene: TRBV9

CDR3 DNA: TGTGCCAGCAGTAGTTCCGGGACTATAGCGTTCTACGAGCAGTACTTC
CDR3 protein: CASSSSGTIAFYEQYF
D gene: TRBD2
J gene: TRBJ2-7
clone size: NA
V gene: TRBV27

CDR3 DNA: TGCAGCGGGAGGGCGACGCTGGGGGCTGAGTTCTTC
CDR3 protein: CSGRATLGAEFF
D gene: NA
J gene: TRBJ2-1
clone size: few
V gene: TRBV29-1

CDR3 DNA: TGTGCCAGCAGTCCGTGGACGGACTACAGCACAGATACGCAGTATTTT
CDR3 protein: CASSPWTDYSTDTQYF
D gene: NA
J gene: TRBJ2-3
clone size: few
V gene: TRBV21-1

CDR3 DNA: TGTGCCAGCAGGGGACGCGGAAAGACCTACGAGCAGTACTTC
CDR3 protein: CASRGRGKTYEQYF
D gene: NA
J gene: TRBJ2-7
clone size: few
V gene: TRBV6-1

CDR3 DNA: TGCGCCAGCAGCCAAGATCAGGCCTCTCGGGCCAACGTCCTGACTTTC
CDR3 protein: CASSQDQASRANVLTF
D gene: NA
J gene: TRBJ2-6
clone size: NA
V gene: TRBV4-3

CDR3 DNA: TGCGCCAGCAGCCAAGGGACGGGAGGGGCAGATACGCAGTATTTT
CDR3 protein: CASSQGTGGADTQYF
D gene: TRBD2
J gene: TRBJ2-3
clone size: NA
V gene: TRBV4-1

CDR3 DNA: TGTGCCACCAGCAGAGAGTCCCTAAGCGGGCGTCCCTACGAGCAGTACTTC
CDR3 protein: CATSRESLSGRPYEQYF
D gene: NA
J gene: TRBJ2-7
clone size: NA
V gene: TRBV15

CDR3 DNA: TGTGCCAGCAGCCCGAACTCGAGGGTGGACACTGAAGCTTTCTTT
CDR3 protein: CASSPNSRVDTEAFF
D gene: NA
J gene: TRBJ1-1
clone size: NA
V gene: TRBV7-2